This record concerns one TCR beta chain sequence. Germline V gene lookup returns CDR1 SGDLS and CDR2 YYNGEE. J was trimmed by 4 bases and V by 0 bases; bases with no gene match: 2. The CDR3 runs to 15 residues. This record belongs to a study of blood T cell repertoires in COVID-19. Study in general: There were acute and convalescent COVID-19 samples, and they came from the United States, Italy and Spain. From T cells, B-cell-depleted T cells, or PBMCs came the material, which was cDNA or gDNA.

Per the original methods: Counts of nucleated cells, estimated from reference gene primer amplification, were obtained. Using immunoSEQ multiplex PCR, the repertoire was profiled, and TCRdb retains in-frame clones only, with some absent. V and J calls and clone size are as listed in that table; D and trimming were resolved from the DNA. This sample yields 55,000 to 75,000 clones, of which over 75% are seen a single time; less than 25% belongs to the top ten. This sequence was found in a man older than 75 with active or convalescent COVID-19. Sequencing was performed on peripheral blood. The chain couples TRBV9 to TRBJ2-7, with TRBD2 matching over 12 bases. This CDR3 is CASSVASGRVYEQYF. In DNA form, the CDR3 reads TGTGCCAGCAGCGTAGCTAGCGGGAGGGTTTACGAGCAGTACTTC.